This T cell receptor (beta chain) stems from a study of T cell responses to AZD1222 COVID-19 vaccine. The study's findings and limits: Two doses of AZD1222 preceded a rise in Spike-specific TCR breadth and depth.

TCRdb keeps only in-frame clones here, not all; method: immunoSEQ multiplex PCR. The profile covers approximately 100,000 clones, with roughly 90% appearing a single time and roughly 1.1% taken by the ten largest. The CDR3 is 16 residues long. V shed 2 bases, J shed 7 bases, and the junction held 8 bases outside the gene matches. Germline CDR1 reads SGDLS; CDR2 reads YYNGEE. Concerning this clone itself: What it binds is unknown.

The origin of this receptor is an adult in good health. Specimen: peripheral blood, collected on day 0 of AZD1222 vaccination. The chain combines TRBV9 with TRBJ2-1, with 11 bases that match TRBD2. The CDR3 nucleotides read TGTGCCAGCAGCGTTGACACTAGCGGGAGAGGGAATGAGCAGTTCTTC. Translating it yields CASSVDTSGRGNEQFF.